Listed below are T cell receptor beta chains from one sample, sequenced in a study of blood T cell repertoires in COVID-19. Assay used: immunoSEQ multiplex PCR; TCRdb lists only in-frame clones, some missing. The data contain under 400,000 clones, 70% to 90% of them singletons. Sequenced: peripheral blood. The receptors shown here come from a woman under 40 with COVID-19, enrolled during active disease. Both conserved end residues are part of each CDR3. Clone size is shown for a subset of rows, as once, few, many or a class of expanded clone.

j_call v_call clone_size cdr3_aa
TRBJ1-1 TRBV30 - CAWSGQGEAFF
TRBJ2-3 TRBV7-8 - CASSLASSDTQYF
TRBJ1-1 TRBV5-4 once CASSFQGTEAFF
TRBJ2-2 TRBV18 - CASSPTQGSTGELFF
TRBJ1-4 TRBV14 - CASSLGQGEKLFF
TRBJ1-4 TRBV6-5 - CASSYGRGGAGEKLFF
TRBJ1-5 TRBV21-1 - CASSNPGTGLYQPQHF
TRBJ2-1 TRBV10-2 - CASSEDGNTYNEQFF
TRBJ1-4 TRBV5-6 - CASSTSGTGGGKLFF
TRBJ2-2 TRBV29-1 - CSATENTGELFF
TRBJ1-1 TRBV12-3/TRBV12-4 once CASSLSGGGEAFF
TRBJ1-1 TRBV11-2 - CASSPRTPGNTEAFF
TRBJ1-3 TRBV25-1 - CASSEGTFSGNTIYF
TRBJ1-2 TRBV5-8 - CASRDVRNYGYTF
TRBJ2-3 TRBV2 - CASLMDLAGGTDTQYF
TRBJ2-3 TRBV6-5 - CASSTSGARLDTQYF